The 23 T cell receptor beta chains reported below all come from one sample, sequenced in a study of cytomegalovirus exposure and HLA in healthy donors. Profiled with immunoSEQ multiplex PCR; TCRdb holds only in-frame clones, not every one. The sample has 300,000 to 450,000 clones, roughly 88% seen once. Sample: PBMCs. The receptors derive from a woman aged 18-29 years in good health and CMV-seronegative.

This chain connects TRBV15 to TRBJ1-4; 8 bases are shared with TRBD1. Germline V gives CDR1 LNHNV, CDR2 YYDKDF (reference sequence). The CDR3 covers 14 residues. Trimming removed 5 bases from V and 7 bases from J; junction bases left unmatched: 6. This chain's CDR3 is CATSADRVREKLFF. In DNA, the CDR3 is TGTGCCACCAGCGCGGACAGGGTGCGTGAAAAACTGTTTTTT.

This rearrangement joins TRBV29-1 to TRBJ1-5; maybe TRBD1 (6 bases). Germline loops: CDR1 SQVTM, CDR2 ANQGSEA. Trimming cost V 7 bases and J 6 bases, with 13 bases left between them. The CDR3 is 12 residues long. Written as DNA, the CDR3 is TGCAGCGCTATGACAGGCGGTCAGCCCCAGCATTTT. The encoded protein is CSAMTGGQPQHF.

In regard to this clone: Mismatch with germline at one junction end may stem from a read error. The J gene is TRBJ2-7, the V gene TRBV6-5; tentative D call: TRBD2 (6 bases). The length of the CDR3 is 13 residues. Germline V gives CDR1 MNHEY, CDR2 SVGAGI. CDR3 sequence (DNA): TGTGCCATCAGTAGGGACTTGAACTACGAGCAGTACTTC. This encodes CAISRDLNYEQYF.

V is TRBV10-3 and J is TRBJ2-7, with D perhaps TRBD1 (6 bases). CDR1 is ENHRY, CDR2 SYGVKD, per germline. The ends were cut back, 0 bases at V and 2 bases at J, with 8 bases in the middle. This CDR3 contains 14 residues. CDR3 nucleotide sequence: TGTGCCATCAGTGAGTCTGCAGGGGCCTACGAGCAGTACTTC. Amino acid sequence: CAISESAGAYEQYF.

The chain has TRBV28 and TRBJ1-5; no firm D call. The CDR3 has 14 residues. Germline lookup yields CDR1 MDHEN and CDR2 SYDVKM. V lost 6 bases and J 9 bases, leaving 18 bases between the germline ends. For the CDR3, the DNA is TGTGCCAGCAGGGGAGTAAGGAGGGTAGGGCCCCAGCATTTT. Encoded protein: CASRGVRRVGPQHF.

As regards this clone: This same CDR3 is encoded by further DNA sequences in the sample. This sequence joins TRBV4-2 and TRBJ2-7; 7 nucleotides agree with TRBD2. J lost 0 bases, V lost 1 base, and 3 bases had no gene match. This CDR3 is 15 amino acids long. Per germline, CDR1 LGHNA and CDR2 YNFKEQ. CDR3 nucleotides: TGTGCCAGCAGCCAAGTGGGCGGGAGCTCCTACGAGCAGTACTTC. It encodes CASSQVGGSSYEQYF.

This sequence joins TRBV6-1 and TRBJ2-3; TRBD2 matches at 13 bases. Germline V CDR1 and CDR2: MNHNS, SASEGT. V was clipped by 4 bases and J by 1 base; unmatched bases: 5. The CDR3 totals 17 residues. This chain's CDR3 is CASSGHGTSGGTDTQYF. The CDR3 DNA follows: TGTGCCAGCAGTGGCCACGGGACTAGCGGGGGCACAGATACGCAGTATTTT.

V gene TRBV5-1 combines with J gene TRBJ2-7; D uncertain. V was trimmed by 9 bases and J by 4 bases, leaving 20 bases between them. The germline V gene has CDR1 SGHRS and CDR2 YFSETQ. This CDR3 comprises 14 residues. CDR3 bases: TGCGCCACCGGTCAGACTTCCCCCCCGTACGAGCAGTACTTC. This translates into CATGQTSPPYEQYF.

The V gene is TRBV21-1, the J gene TRBJ2-7; no check of the table's D call, TRBD1, against the DNA was made. TRBV21-1 is a documented pseudogene. The CDR3 loop spans 15 amino acids. This chain's CDR3 is CASSRPGQRSYEQYF. The CDR3 DNA reads as TGTGCCAGCAGCAGACCGGGACAGCGATCCTACGAGCAGTACTTC.

This chain links TRBV19 with TRBJ1-5; no reliable D call. The V and J ends lost 4 bases and 6 bases respectively, with 16 bases between them. This CDR3 has 15 residues. Germline V CDR1 and CDR2: LNHDA, SQIVND (reference sequence). CDR3 sequence (DNA): TGTGCCAGTAGTACACCTGCTGAGGGAAGTCAGCCCCAGCATTTT. It encodes CASSTPAEGSQPQHF.

This chain connects TRBV29-1 to TRBJ2-3; TRBD2 aligns across 12 bases. The germline CDR1 and CDR2 sequences are SQVTM and ANQGSEA. J gave up 3 bases and V 3 bases, and 16 bases lay outside the gene matches. CDR3 size: 19 residues. The CDR3: CSVESISAASGRVTDTQYF. Here the CDR3 DNA reads TGCAGCGTTGAGTCCATATCGGCGGCTAGCGGGAGGGTAACAGATACGCAGTATTTT.

The CDR3 loop reads CASSSVWGKGDNEQFF. As DNA, the CDR3 is TGCGCCAGCAGCTCTGTCTGGGGCAAAGGGGACAATGAGCAGTTCTTC. The chain combines TRBV5-1 with TRBJ2-1; tentatively, D is TRBD1 (5 bases). The CDR3 is 16 amino acids. V lost 3 bases and J lost 5, with 18 bases in between. In germline, CDR1 is SGHRS, CDR2 YFSETQ.

This chain links TRBV2 with TRBJ1-1; D is perhaps TRBD1 (5 bases). Germline V gene data show CDR1 as SNHLY and CDR2 as FYNNEI. V lost 2 bases and J lost 4, with 14 bases in between. The CDR3 contains 15 residues. CDR3 loop: CASSETGGWGTEAFF. CDR3 nucleotide sequence: TGTGCCAGCAGTGAAACGGGGGGTTGGGGCACTGAAGCTTTCTTT.

The chain employs TRBV5-1 and TRBJ2-3; 7 nucleotides match TRBD2. V gave up 0 bases and J gave up 5 bases; unmatched junction bases: 9. Germline CDR1 is SGHRS and CDR2 is YFSETQ. CDR3 size: 16 residues. The CDR3 nucleotides read TGCGCCAGCAGCTTGGAAGGGAGGGGACCCGTAGATACGCAGTATTTT. Residues: CASSLEGRGPVDTQYF.

The V and J genes are TRBV11-2 and TRBJ2-3; 8 bases map to TRBD2. The length of the CDR3 is 15 residues. Germline loops: CDR1 SGHAT, CDR2 FQNNGV. With 2 bases clipped from V and 7 bases from J, the junction kept 8 bases outside the gene matches. CDR3 nucleotide sequence: TGTGCCAGCAGCTTATCGGGGGGGGCCGCAAATACGCAGTATTTT. As protein: CASSLSGGAANTQYF.

V is TRBV27 and J is TRBJ2-5; 11 nucleotides agree with TRBD2. The germline V gene encodes CDR1 MNHEY and CDR2 SMNVEV (reference sequence). V lost 2 bases to trimming and J lost 1 base; unmatched junction nucleotides: 3. CDR3 size: 16 residues. The CDR3 reads CASSLLGLAGQETQYF. DNA of the CDR3: TGTGCCAGCAGTTTACTAGGACTAGCGGGCCAAGAGACCCAGTACTTC.

J is TRBJ2-3 and V is TRBV7-8; the match to TRBD2 covers 7 bases. Per the germline V gene, CDR1 is SGHVS and CDR2 is FQNEAQ. The CDR3 totals 14 residues. Trimming cost V 4 bases and J 0 bases; bases outside gene matches: 1. CDR3: CASSSSGSTDTQYF. CDR3 bases: TGTGCCAGCAGCTCTAGCGGCAGCACAGATACGCAGTATTTT.

This chain uses TRBV4-2 with TRBJ2-7; D call uncertain. This CDR3 spans 16 amino acids. The V gene's germline CDR1 is LGHNA and CDR2 YNFKEQ. Trimming removed 0 bases at V and 3 bases at J, with 15 bases between. The CDR3 reads CASSQDLDSPGYEQYF. In DNA, the CDR3 is TGTGCCAGCAGCCAAGATCTCGACTCCCCTGGCTACGAGCAGTACTTC.

The chain couples TRBV5-6 to TRBJ1-4, with D possibly being TRBD1 (5 bases). Germline V gene lookup returns CDR1 SGHDT and CDR2 YYEEEE. V was pared by 4 bases and J by 6 bases, with 13 bases between. The CDR3 length is 14 residues. CDR3 residues: CASSTGGFDEKLFF. The CDR3 nucleotides read TGTGCCAGCAGCACGGGGGGTTTTGATGAAAAACTGTTTTTT.

V gene TRBV28 combines with J gene TRBJ1-2; D gene unclear. V was pared by 7 bases and J by 2 bases, with 8 bases between. CDR1 is MDHEN and CDR2 is SYDVKM in the germline V gene. This CDR3 comprises 12 residues. The CDR3 loop is CASMAGNYGYTF. CDR3 DNA: TGTGCCAGCATGGCCGGGAACTATGGCTACACCTTC.

V is TRBV27 and J is TRBJ1-6, with D hard to call. Germline V lookup: CDR1 MNHEY, CDR2 SMNVEV (reference sequence). This CDR3 is built from 13 residues. Trimming cost V 5 bases and J 18 bases, with 20 bases left between them. CDR3 sequence: CASSESTGSRPHF. The DNA for the CDR3 is TGTGCCAGCAGTGAGTCCACGGGGTCTAGACCCCACTTT.

The chain's CDR3 is CASSPLTGVLSTF. The CDR3 coding sequence is TGTGCCAGCAGCCCCCTGACAGGGGTCCTCTCCACCTTC. The chain is built from TRBV9 and TRBJ1-2, with 8 bases that match TRBD1. Germline assignment: CDR1 SGDLS and CDR2 YYNGEE. The CDR3 spans 13 residues. V lost 4 bases and J lost 13; bases outside the gene matches: 12.

The chain links TRBV5-1 to TRBJ1-5; TRBD1 matches at 7 bases. CDR3 length: 16 amino acids. Germline loops: CDR1 SGHRS, CDR2 YFSETQ. Losses at the gene ends were 4 bases for V and 2 bases for J; bases not matched to a gene: 9. This CDR3 reads CASSPDGQVGNQPQHF. The CDR3 coding sequence is TGCGCCAGCAGCCCCGACGGACAGGTCGGCAATCAGCCCCAGCATTTT.